The present TCR beta chain was sequenced within a study of cytomegalovirus exposure and HLA in healthy donors. Study context: The Caucasian-associated ancestry cluster held about 80% of roughly 400 genotyped donors.

Among the donors, all were healthy bone marrow donors. The CDR3 totals 14 residues. The germline V gene encodes CDR1 SGHRS and CDR2 YFSETQ. Trimming pared 4 bases from V and 1 base from J, leaving 9 bases between. The PCR employed 60 Vbeta primers together with 13 Jbeta primers. Per the study methods: It was a later analysis that counted tens of millions of unique TCR beta chains, of which about 10 million were shared. The table came from immunoSEQ multiplex PCR; TCRdb's copy has only in-frame clones and leaves some out. That table furnishes V, J and clone size, whereas the DNA furnished D and trimming. The table for this sample gives 110,000 to 150,000 clones.

The genes are TRBV5-1 and TRBJ1-3; a weak D match, TRBD1 (5 bases). The TCR originated in a male donor in good health and CMV-seronegative. The sample comprised PBMCs. CDR3 sequence: CASSQDSSGNTIYF. CDR3 DNA: TGCGCCAGCAGCCAAGACAGTTCTGGAAACACCATATATTTT. Full variable domain (rest looked up from reference TRBV5-1 and TRBJ1-3): KAGVTQTPRYLIKTRGQQVTLSCSPISGHRSVSWYQQTPGQGLQFLFEYFSETQRNKGNFPGRFSGRQFSNSRSEMNVSTLELGDSALYLCASSQDSSGNTIYFGEGSWLTVV.